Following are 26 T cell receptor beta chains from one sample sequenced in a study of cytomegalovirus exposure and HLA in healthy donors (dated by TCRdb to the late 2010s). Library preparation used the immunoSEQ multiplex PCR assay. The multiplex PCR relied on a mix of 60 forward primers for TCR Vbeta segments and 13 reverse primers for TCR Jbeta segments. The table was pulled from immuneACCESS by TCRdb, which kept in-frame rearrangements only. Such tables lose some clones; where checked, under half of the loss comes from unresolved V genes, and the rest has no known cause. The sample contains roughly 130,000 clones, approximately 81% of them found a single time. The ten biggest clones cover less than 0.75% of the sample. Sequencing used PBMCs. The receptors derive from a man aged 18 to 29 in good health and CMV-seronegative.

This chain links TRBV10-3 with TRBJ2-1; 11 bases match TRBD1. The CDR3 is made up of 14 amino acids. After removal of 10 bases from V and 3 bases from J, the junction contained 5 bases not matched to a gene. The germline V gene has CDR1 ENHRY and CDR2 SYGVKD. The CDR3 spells CATGGTGGYNEQFF. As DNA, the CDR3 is TGTGCCACAGGCGGGACAGGGGGCTACAATGAGCAGTTCTTC.

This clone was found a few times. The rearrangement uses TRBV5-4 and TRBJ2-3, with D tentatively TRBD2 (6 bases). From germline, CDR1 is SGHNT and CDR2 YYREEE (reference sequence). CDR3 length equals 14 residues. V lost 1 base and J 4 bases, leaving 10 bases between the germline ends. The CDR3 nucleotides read TGTGCCAGCAGCTTGCGGTCGGGAGCAGATACGCAGTATTTT. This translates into CASSLRSGADTQYF. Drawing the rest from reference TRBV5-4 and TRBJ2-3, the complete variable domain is ETGVTQSPTHLIKTRGQQVTLRCSSQSGHNTVSWYQQALGQGPQFIFQYYREEENGRGNFPPRFSGLQFPNYSSELNVNALELDDSALYLCASSLRSGADTQYFGPGTRLTVL.

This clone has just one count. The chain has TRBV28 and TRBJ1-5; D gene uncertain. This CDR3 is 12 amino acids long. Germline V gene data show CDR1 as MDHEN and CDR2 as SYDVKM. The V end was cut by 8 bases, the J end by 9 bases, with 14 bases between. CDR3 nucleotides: TGTGCCAGCTGGGTTCTCTCGGGGCCCCAGCATTTT. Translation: CASWVLSGPQHF.

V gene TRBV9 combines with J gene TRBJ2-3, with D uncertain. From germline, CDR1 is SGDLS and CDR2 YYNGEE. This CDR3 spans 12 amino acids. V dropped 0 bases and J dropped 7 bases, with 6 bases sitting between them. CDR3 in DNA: TGTGCCAGCAGCGTAGACAAACATACGCAGTATTTT. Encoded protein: CASSVDKHTQYF.

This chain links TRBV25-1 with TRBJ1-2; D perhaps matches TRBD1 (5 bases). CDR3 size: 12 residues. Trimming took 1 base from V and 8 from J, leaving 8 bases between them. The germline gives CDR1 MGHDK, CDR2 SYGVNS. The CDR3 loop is CASSEWEGGYTF. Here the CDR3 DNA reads TGTGCCAGCAGTGAATGGGAGGGGGGCTACACCTTC.

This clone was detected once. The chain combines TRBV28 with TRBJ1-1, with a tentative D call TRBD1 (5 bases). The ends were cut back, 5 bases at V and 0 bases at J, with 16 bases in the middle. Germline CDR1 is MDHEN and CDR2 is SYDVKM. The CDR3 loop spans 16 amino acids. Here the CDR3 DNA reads TGTGCCAGCAGTCTCGCTGGAGGGGTCCTGAACACTGAAGCTTTCTTT. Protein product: CASSLAGGVLNTEAFF.

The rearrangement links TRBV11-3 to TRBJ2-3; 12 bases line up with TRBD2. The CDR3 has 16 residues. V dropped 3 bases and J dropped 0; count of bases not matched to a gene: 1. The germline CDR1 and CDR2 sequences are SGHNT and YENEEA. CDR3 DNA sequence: TGTGCCAGCAGCTTGACTAGCGGGAGAAGCACAGATACGCAGTATTTT. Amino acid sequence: CASSLTSGRSTDTQYF.

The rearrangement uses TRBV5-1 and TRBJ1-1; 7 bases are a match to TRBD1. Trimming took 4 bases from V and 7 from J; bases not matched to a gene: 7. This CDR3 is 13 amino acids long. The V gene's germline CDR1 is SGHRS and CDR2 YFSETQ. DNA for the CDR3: TGCGCCAGCAGCCCCGGACAGGCTATTGAAGCTTTCTTT. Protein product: CASSPGQAIEAFF.

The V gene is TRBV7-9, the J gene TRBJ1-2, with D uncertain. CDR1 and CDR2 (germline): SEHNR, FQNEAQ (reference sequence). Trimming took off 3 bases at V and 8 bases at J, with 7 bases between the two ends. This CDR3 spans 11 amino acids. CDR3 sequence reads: CASSFTQGYTF. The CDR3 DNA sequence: TGTGCCAGCAGCTTCACACAAGGCTACACCTTC. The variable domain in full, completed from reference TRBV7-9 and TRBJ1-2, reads DTGVSQNPRHKITKRGQNVTFRCDPISEHNRLYWYRQTLGQGPEFLTYFQNEAQLEKSRLLSDRFSAERPKGSFSTLEIQRTEQGDSAMYLCASSFTQGYTFGSGTRLTVV.

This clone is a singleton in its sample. Here the CDR3 reads CAAQRTSGAFGEQFF. CDR3 sequence (DNA): TGTGCCGCTCAGAGGACTAGCGGGGCATTTGGCGAGCAGTTCTTC. The chain links TRBV6-6 to TRBJ2-1, with 12 bases identical to TRBD2. The CDR3 length is 15 residues. Trimming at V came to 11 bases and at J to 10 bases, leaving 15 bases not matched to a gene. Germline loops: CDR1 MNHNY, CDR2 SVGAGI (reference sequence).

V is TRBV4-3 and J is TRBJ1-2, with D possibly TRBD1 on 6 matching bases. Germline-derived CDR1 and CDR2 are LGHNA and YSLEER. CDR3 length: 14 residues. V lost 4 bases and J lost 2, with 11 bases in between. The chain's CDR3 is CASSPPGVNYGYTF. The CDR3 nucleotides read TGCGCCAGCAGCCCCCCAGGGGTAAACTATGGCTACACCTTC.

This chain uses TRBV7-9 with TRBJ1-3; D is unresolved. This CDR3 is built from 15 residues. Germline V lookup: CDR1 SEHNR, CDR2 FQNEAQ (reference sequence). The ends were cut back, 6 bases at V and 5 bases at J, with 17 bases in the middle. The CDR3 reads CASRRRGLQRNTIYF. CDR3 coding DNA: TGTGCCAGCAGACGACGAGGACTGCAACGAAACACCATATATTTT.

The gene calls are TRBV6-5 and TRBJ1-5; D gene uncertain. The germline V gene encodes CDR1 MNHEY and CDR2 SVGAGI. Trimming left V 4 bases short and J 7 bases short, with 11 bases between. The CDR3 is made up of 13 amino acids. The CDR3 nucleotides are TGTGCCAGCAGTTCCCGGGAGTCACAGCCCCAGCATTTT. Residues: CASSSRESQPQHF.

The CDR3 DNA is TGTGCCAGCAGCTGTTTCGTTGGACGGCGGGGGAACACTGAAGCTTTCTTT. This sequence encodes CASSCFVGRRGNTEAFF. The chain couples TRBV7-4 to TRBJ1-1, with no clear D. Trimming shortened V by 4 bases and J by 1 base, and 19 bases separated the two germline ends. The CDR3 loop spans 17 amino acids. The germline CDR1 and CDR2 sequences are SGHVT and SQSDAQ.

CDR3 coding DNA: TGTGCCAGCAGTTCGTATCGGGACAGGGCCTACGAGCAGTACTTC. It codes for CASSSYRDRAYEQYF. The rearrangement links TRBV6-5 to TRBJ2-7, with TRBD1 matching 9 bases. This CDR3 contains 15 residues. The junction had 6 bases not matched to a gene; V was cut back by 4 bases and J by 2 bases. Germline lookup yields CDR1 MNHEY and CDR2 SVGAGI.

The CDR3 here is CASRGAGRMNTEAFF. In nucleotides, the CDR3 is TGTGCCAGTAGAGGAGCAGGGAGGATGAACACTGAAGCTTTCTTT. The chain is built from TRBV7-9 and TRBJ1-1, with D possibly being TRBD1 (5 bases). The CDR3 has 15 amino acids. Looked up from germline, CDR1 is SEHNR and CDR2 is FQNEAQ (reference sequence). Trimming left V 9 bases short and J 0 bases short, with 17 bases between.

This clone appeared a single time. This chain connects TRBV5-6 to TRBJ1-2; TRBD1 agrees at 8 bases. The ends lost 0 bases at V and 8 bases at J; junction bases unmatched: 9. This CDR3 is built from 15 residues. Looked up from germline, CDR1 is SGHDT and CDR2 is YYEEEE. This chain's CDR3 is CASSLGTGMAGGYTF. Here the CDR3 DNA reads TGTGCCAGCAGCTTGGGGACAGGGATGGCCGGGGGCTACACCTTC.

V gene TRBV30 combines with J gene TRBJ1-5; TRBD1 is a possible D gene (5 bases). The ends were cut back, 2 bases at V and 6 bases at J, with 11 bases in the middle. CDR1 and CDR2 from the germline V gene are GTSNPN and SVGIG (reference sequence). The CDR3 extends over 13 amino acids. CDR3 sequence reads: CAWSLAGGQPQHF. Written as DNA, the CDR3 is TGTGCCTGGAGTTTGGCGGGGGGTCAGCCCCAGCATTTT.

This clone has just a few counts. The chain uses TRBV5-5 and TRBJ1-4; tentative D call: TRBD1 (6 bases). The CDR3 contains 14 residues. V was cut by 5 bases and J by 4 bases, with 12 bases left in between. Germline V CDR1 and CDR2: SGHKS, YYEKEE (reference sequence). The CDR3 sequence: CASSRDNHNEKLFF. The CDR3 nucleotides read TGTGCCAGCAGTCGGGACAACCATAATGAAAAACTGTTTTTT.

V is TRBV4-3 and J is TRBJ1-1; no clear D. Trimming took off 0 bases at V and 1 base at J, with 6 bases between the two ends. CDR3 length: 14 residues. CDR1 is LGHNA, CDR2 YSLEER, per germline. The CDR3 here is CASSQDGRNTEAFF. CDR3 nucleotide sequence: TGCGCCAGCAGCCAAGATGGCAGGAACACTGAAGCTTTCTTT.

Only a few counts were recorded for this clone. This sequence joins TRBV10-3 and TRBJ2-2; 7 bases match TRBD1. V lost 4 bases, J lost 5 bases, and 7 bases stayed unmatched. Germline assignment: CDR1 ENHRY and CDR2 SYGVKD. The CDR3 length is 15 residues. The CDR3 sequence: CAISGGQPLTGELFF. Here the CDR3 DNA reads TGTGCCATCAGTGGGGGACAGCCGTTAACCGGGGAGCTGTTTTTT.

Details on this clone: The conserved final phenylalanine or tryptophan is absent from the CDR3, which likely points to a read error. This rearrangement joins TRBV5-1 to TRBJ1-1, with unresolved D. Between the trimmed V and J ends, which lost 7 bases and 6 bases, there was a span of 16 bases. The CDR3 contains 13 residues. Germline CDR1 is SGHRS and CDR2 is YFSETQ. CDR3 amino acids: CASFAPGSSEAFL. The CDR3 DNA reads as TGCGCCAGCTTCGCCCCGGGGTCCTCTGAAGCTTTCCTT.

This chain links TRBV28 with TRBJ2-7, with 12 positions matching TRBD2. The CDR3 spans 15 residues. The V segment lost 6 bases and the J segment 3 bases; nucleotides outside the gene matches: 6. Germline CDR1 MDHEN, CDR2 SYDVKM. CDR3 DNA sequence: TGTGCCAGCAGCCTAGGACTAGCGGGGCTCTACGAGCAGTACTTC. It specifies CASSLGLAGLYEQYF. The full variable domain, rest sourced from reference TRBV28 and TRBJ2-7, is DVKVTQSSRYLVKRTGEKVFLECVQDMDHENMFWYRQDPGLGLRLIYFSYDVKMKEKGDIPEGYSVSREKKERFSLILESASTNQTSMYLCASSLGLAGLYEQYFGPGTRLTVT.

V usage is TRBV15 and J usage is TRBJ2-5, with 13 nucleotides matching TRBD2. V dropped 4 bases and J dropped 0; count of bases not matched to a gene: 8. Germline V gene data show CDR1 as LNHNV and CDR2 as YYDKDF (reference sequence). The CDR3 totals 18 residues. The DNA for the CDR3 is TGTGCCACCAGCAAAGGGACTAGCGGGGCCCCTTACCAAGAGACCCAGTACTTC. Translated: CATSKGTSGAPYQETQYF.

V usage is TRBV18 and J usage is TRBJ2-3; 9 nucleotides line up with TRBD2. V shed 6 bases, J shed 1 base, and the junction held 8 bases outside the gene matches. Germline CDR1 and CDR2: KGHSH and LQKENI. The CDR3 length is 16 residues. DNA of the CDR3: TGTGCCAGCTCTCCTCTCGCGGGGGGGGGCACAGATACGCAGTATTTT. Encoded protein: CASSPLAGGGTDTQYF. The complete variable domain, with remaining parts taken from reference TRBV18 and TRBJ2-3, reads NAGVMQNPRHLVRRRGQEARLRCSPMKGHSHVYWYRQLPEEGLKFMVYLQKENIIDESGMPKERFSAEFPKEGPSILRIQQVVRGDSAAYFCASSPLAGGGTDTQYFGPGTRLTVL.

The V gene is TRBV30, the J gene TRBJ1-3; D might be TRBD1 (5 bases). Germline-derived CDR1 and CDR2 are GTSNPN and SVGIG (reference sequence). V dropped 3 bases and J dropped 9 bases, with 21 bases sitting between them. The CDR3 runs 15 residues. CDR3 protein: CAWSLKDMVRCTIYF. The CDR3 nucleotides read TGTGCCTGGAGCCTCAAGGACATGGTCCGTTGCACCATATATTTT.